This TCR beta chain was profiled in a study of OX40 agonist ivuxolimab in advanced cancers. Libraries were prepared by immunoSEQ multiplex PCR; TCRdb keeps only in-frame clonotypes and omits some of them. The table lists tens of thousands of clones, around 86% of them singletons. Patients were ruled out by autoimmune disease history or systemic immunosuppression. The input for sequencing was CD4+ or CD8+ T cells sorted from blood, taken in a trial of the OX40 agonist ivuxolimab. The TCR was taken from an adult with an advanced solid tumor such as melanoma, head and neck, liver or kidney cancer.

The CDR3 region is CASSIFDRDRYF. CDR3 DNA sequence: TGTGCCAGCAGCATCTTTGACAGGGATCGTTACTTC. This chain joins TRBV7-9 and TRBJ2-7, with 7 bases identical to TRBD1. The junction had 11 bases not matched to a gene; V was cut back by 5 bases and J by 13 bases. CDR1 and CDR2 from the germline V gene are SEHNR and FQNEAQ (reference sequence). The CDR3 length is 12 residues.